A selection of T cell receptor beta chains follows, all from one sample in a study of CD8+CD57+ T cells in acquired aplastic anemia. In TCRdb, the reads were re-called with MiXCR into one record per CDR3 protein. The data hold 400,000 to 450,000 distinct CDR3 sequences, with approximately 70% observed a single time. The material sequenced was sorted CD4+, CD8+, or CD8+CD57+ T cells (not recorded which) from PBMCs. The receptors stem from a human donor in good health, serving as a control. Each CDR3 is given with its conserved first and last residue. Each record gives: clone size, J gene, D gene, V gene, CDR3 DNA, CDR3 protein. The D gene is left open where the match is weak. Size is stated for part of the rows, as once, few or many counts, or as a class when the clone is expanded.

- | TRBJ2-5 | TRBD2 | TRBV5-4 | TGTGCCAGCAGCAAGACTAGCGGGGGGGAGGAGACCCAGTACTTC | CASSKTSGGEETQYF
- | TRBJ1-1 | TRBD1 | TRBV5-1 | TGCGCCAGCAGCAGTGAAGGACAGGGGAACACTGAAGCTTTCTTT | CASSSEGQGNTEAFF
many | TRBJ2-1 | TRBD2 | TRBV24-1 | TGTGCCACCAGTGACCCTAGCGGGGGTAACAATGAGCAGTTCTTC | CATSDPSGGNNEQFF
many | TRBJ2-2 | - | TRBV6-6 | TGTGCCAGCAAGGTGGACAGAGACACCGGGGAGCTGTTTTTT | CASKVDRDTGELFF
- | TRBJ2-5 | - | TRBV5-1 | TGCGCCAGCAGCTTGGAAGGGAACGATAGGACAAGGGAGACCCAGTACTTC | CASSLEGNDRTRETQYF
- | TRBJ1-5 | - | TRBV20-1 | TGCAGTGCTCGGCAGGGCGTCAATCAGCCCCAGCATTTT | CSARQGVNQPQHF
- | TRBJ1-4 | - | TRBV5-1 | TGCGCCAGCAGCGTAGTGCCCAAAACCAATGAAAAACTGTTTTTT | CASSVVPKTNEKLFF
- | TRBJ2-1 | - | TRBV11-3 | TGTGCCAGCAGCTTAGATGCCCGCTACAATGAGCAGTTCTTC | CASSLDARYNEQFF
- | TRBJ2-1 | - | TRBV9 | TGTGCCAGCAGCTTAGAGCAGGCTTTCTACAATGAGCAGTTCTTC | CASSLEQAFYNEQFF
few | TRBJ2-1 | - | TRBV5-1 | TGCGCCAGCAGCTTGGAAGGCCTCCAATCCGGGGATGAGCAGTTCTTC | CASSLEGLQSGDEQFF
- | TRBJ2-7 | - | TRBV7-4 | TGTGCCAGCAGCCCGCCAGGAGCAACTAATGAAAAACTGTTC | CASSPPGATNEKLF
many | TRBJ2-1 | - | TRBV7-9 | TGTGCCAGCAGCCTATTCAATGAGCAGTTCTTC | CASSLFNEQFF
- | TRBJ1-2 | - | TRBV20-1 | TGCAGTGCTAGAGAGAGGAACGATGGCTACACCTTC | CSARERNDGYTF
- | TRBJ1-2 | TRBD1 | TRBV5-1 | TGCGCCAGCAGCGTGAGAGCGACAGGGGGTTCTGGCTACACCTTC | CASSVRATGGSGYTF
- | TRBJ2-6 | - | TRBV19 | TGTGCCAGTAGTCCCCAGGGGCCGGACAACAAGCCCCCCCACCAGACTTTC | CASSPQGPDNKPPHQTF
- | TRBJ2-6 | TRBD1 | TRBV2 | TGTGCCAGCAGTGGGGGGACAGTGTCGGCCTACGAGCAGAACTTC | CASSGGTVSAYEQNF
- | TRBJ1-2 | TRBD1 | TRBV15 | TGTGCCACCAGCAGGACAGGGAGTAGAGATGGCTACACCTTC | CATSRTGSRDGYTF
many | TRBJ1-1 | - | TRBV20-1 | TGCAGTGCTAGACCCCAGGGAGACACTGAAGCTTTCTTT | CSARPQGDTEAFF
- | TRBJ2-7 | TRBD2 | TRBV5-1 | TGCGCCAGCAGCTTACGTACTAGCGAGAGCTCCTACGAGCAGTACTTC | CASSLRTSESSYEQYF
- | TRBJ2-7 | - | TRBV29-1 | TGCAGTGCTGTGACTCCCCAAGAGACCTACGACCAGTACTTC | CSAVTPQETYDQYF
- | TRBJ2-6 | - | TRBV7-3 | TGTGCCAGCAGCCCACTAGGGGACACGGGGCCCGAGGCCAACGTCCTGACTTTC | CASSPLGDTGPEANVLTF
many | TRBJ1-2 | - | TRBV6-1 | TGTGCCAGCAGTAATCCCGAGCGGGGGGGCAAAGGCTACACCTTC | CASSNPERGGKGYTF
many | TRBJ2-3 | - | TRBV2 | TGTGCCAGCAGCGCCCGGACAACAGATACGCAGTATTTT | CASSARTTDTQYF
- | TRBJ1-5 | - | TRBV9 | TGTGCCAGCAGCGTAGGTCGGGGGGGGGCACCCCCGCATTTT | CASSVGRGGAPPHF
- | TRBJ2-3 | - | TRBV6-5 | TGTGCCAGCAAAGGTACAGGACAGTACACAGATACGCAGTATTTT | CASKGTGQYTDTQYF
- | TRBJ2-5 | - | TRBV5-6 | TGTGCCAGCAGCAGGGACACCATCCAAGAGACCCAGTACTTC | CASSRDTIQETQYF
many | TRBJ1-2 | - | TRBV5-4 | TGTGCCAGCAGGTTTCTCAATACTAACTATGGCTACACCTTC | CASRFLNTNYGYTF
many | TRBJ1-5 | - | TRBV19 | TGTGCCAGTAGTAGTGCTTCCTACGGGGTCCAGCCCCAGCATTTT | CASSSASYGVQPQHF
- | TRBJ1-1 | TRBD1 | TRBV20-1 | TGCAGTGCTGGAAAAGAACCGGGACAGGGGAACACTGAAGCTTTCTTT | CSAGKEPGQGNTEAFF
few | TRBJ1-1 | - | TRBV19 | TGTGCCAGTAGTATATCGACGAACACTGAAGCTTTCTTT | CASSISTNTEAFF
- | TRBJ1-4 | - | TRBV7-2 | TGTGCCACCATGGACGTCACAGGTGAACCCCTCTTCTTC | CATMDVTGEPLFF
- | TRBJ2-7 | TRBD1 | TRBV6-2/TRBV6-3 | TGTGCCAGCACGCGACGATCCAGGACAGGGGGCTACAACGAGCAGTACTTC | CASTRRSRTGGYNEQYF
- | TRBJ1-4 | - | TRBV7-2 | TGTGCCAGCAGCTTAGGTATAAGAAGGTATGAAAAACTGTTTTTT | CASSLGIRRYEKLFF
many | TRBJ2-1 | TRBD1 | TRBV19 | TGTGCCAGTAGTATAGGACAGGGGCGGATTGAGCAGTTCTTC | CASSIGQGRIEQFF
- | TRBJ1-6 | - | TRBV12-3/TRBV12-4 | - | CTSSQTSVYFCAISGDLNSPLHF
- | TRBJ2-7 | TRBD2 | TRBV7-2 | TGTACCAGCAGCTTTTGGCTAGCGGGGGGCCGCGAGCAGTACTTC | CTSSFWLAGGREQYF
- | TRBJ2-6 | - | TRBV4-3 | TGCGCCAGCCCCCCCCGGGGGGCCAACGTCCTGACTTTC | CASPPRGANVLTF
- | TRBJ1-2 | TRBD1 | TRBV6-1 | TGCGCCAGCAGTGAGAATCAGGGGGATGGCTACACCTTC | CASSENQGDGYTF
- | TRBJ1-1 | - | TRBV20-1 | TGCAGTGCTAGAAAGGAGGGCAATGAGGCTTTCTTT | CSARKEGNEAFF
- | TRBJ1-1 | - | TRBV20-1 | TGCAGTGCTAGAGATCGGGAGGTGTACACTGAAGCTTTCTTT | CSARDREVYTEAFF
once | TRBJ1-2 | - | TRBV10-3 | TGTGCCAGCACCCGCGAAGTGGGGTTTGGCTACACCTTC | CASTREVGFGYTF
- | TRBJ1-2 | - | TRBV3-1 | TGTGCCAGCAGCCACCTCGACAGGACCTATGGCTACACCTTC | CASSHLDRTYGYTF
many | TRBJ2-7 | - | TRBV6-1 | TGTGCCAGCAGTGAAGGGGGGGATTGGGACGAGCAGTACTTC | CASSEGGDWDEQYF
many | TRBJ2-3 | TRBD1 | TRBV19 | TGTGCCAGTAGTATCACAGGGGGCCCAGATACGCAGTATTTT | CASSITGGPDTQYF
- | TRBJ1-2 | - | TRBV29-1 | TGCAGCGGGGGGGGGGGGCAGGTCGGACGCTATGGCTACACCTTC | CSGGGGQVGRYGYTF
- | TRBJ1-2 | - | TRBV7-9 | TGTGCCAGCAGCTTCCACGGCTCTGATCAGTTCACCTGG | CASSFHGSDQFTW
many | TRBJ1-1 | - | TRBV7-2 | TGTGCCAGCAGCTTCCCTCCAGGTGAAGCTTTCTTT | CASSFPPGEAFF
many | TRBJ2-1 | - | TRBV20-1 | TGCAGTGCCAAACAGGGCGGTGGTGAGCAGTTCTTC | CSAKQGGGEQFF
few | TRBJ1-1 | TRBD1 | TRBV9 | TGTGCCAGCAGCGCCCGGGACAGTGAAGCTTTCTTT | CASSARDSEAFF
few | TRBJ1-5 | - | TRBV2 | TGTGCCAGCCAAAGGGCAGGGAAACCGAATAGCAATCAGCCCCAGCATTTT | CASQRAGKPNSNQPQHF
- | TRBJ2-3 | - | TRBV9 | TGTGCCAGCAGCTATGTGGGGGGCGGGGACACATTTGCGCAGTATTTT | CASSYVGGGDTFAQYF
many | TRBJ2-1 | - | TRBV12-3/TRBV12-4 | TGTGCCAGCAGTTTGTCGGCAGGGGTCGGGGGCACCCTCAATGAGCAGTTCTTC | CASSLSAGVGGTLNEQFF
- | TRBJ1-2 | - | TRBV20-1 | TGCAGCGCAGCGCAGGGAACTAACTACAGCTACACCTTC | CSAAQGTNYSYTF
- | TRBJ1-2 | - | TRBV9 | TGTGCCAGCAGCGCGGCCCCGAACACTGAAGCTTTCTCCTTC | CASSAAPNTEAFSF
many | TRBJ1-2 | - | TRBV2 | TGTGCCAGCAGTGAATCCCGCAACTATGGCTACACCTTC | CASSESRNYGYTF
- | TRBJ2-1 | - | TRBV20-1 | TGCAGTGCGACTAGACAGGGAATGGTTCGGGATGAGCAGTTCTTC | CSATRQGMVRDEQFF
- | TRBJ1-1 | TRBD1 | TRBV6-1 | TGTGCCAGCAGTCCAGGGGGAAAGAACACTGAAGCTTTCTTT | CASSPGGKNTEAFF